The present entry profiles one T cell receptor (beta chain) with its context. The antigen is unknown. The CDR3 consists of 13 residues. Germline-derived CDR1 and CDR2 are LNHDA and SQIVND (reference sequence). V gave up 6 bases and J gave up 4 bases; unmatched junction bases: 1. Repertoires were generated with immunoSEQ multiplex PCR, while TCRdb's copy carries only in-frame clones and drops some. The table lists around 120,000 clones, around 88% of them singletons. The record originates from a study of T cell responses to AZD1222 COVID-19 vaccine. Study conclusions and caveats: Dominant at 160-218 and 743-854, vaccine-associated CD4 TCRs also spanned spike.

This TCR was recovered from an adult in good health. The sequences come from peripheral blood, collected on day 0 of AZD1222 vaccination. The chain carries TRBV19 and TRBJ2-1; 9 bases match TRBD2. CDR3 in amino acids: CASRTSGYNEQFF. For the CDR3, the DNA is TGTGCCAGTAGAACTAGCGGGTACAATGAGCAGTTCTTC.